The text below deals with one TCR beta chain. The source of the sample is a study of blood T cell repertoires in COVID-19. Study at large: There were acute and convalescent COVID-19 samples, and they came from the United States, Italy and Spain. In each case, the material was cDNA or gDNA derived from T cells, B-cell-depleted T cells, or PBMCs.

Profiled with immunoSEQ multiplex PCR; TCRdb holds only in-frame clones, not every one. The sample has about 170,000 clones; approximately 84% are singletons. Per the germline V gene, CDR1 is MNHEY and CDR2 is SVGAGI. This CDR3 spans 14 amino acids. J lost 5 bases, V lost 2 bases, and 5 bases had no gene match. The sequence was collected from a human donor with acute or convalescent COVID-19. The donor label of this sample is uncertain. The sample consisted of peripheral blood. The chain recombines TRBV6-5 with TRBJ1-2; 7 bases align to TRBD1. The CDR3 DNA follows: TGTGCCAGCAGTTACGGCAGGGGGGAATATGGCTACACCTTC. Its translation: CASSYGRGEYGYTF.